This T cell receptor (beta chain) appears in the sequencing data of a study of T cell repertoires in cytomegalovirus infection. Turning to the study itself: TCR beta signatures that were public indicated CMV infection and matching HLA type. General observations from the study: Dominating the ex vivo response were HLA-C-restricted CMV-specific TCR beta clonotypes. Cumulative public TCR beta family frequency identified CMV carriers with the relevant HLA.

Via MiXCR, TCRdb re-called the reads, giving one row per CDR3 protein. This table holds some 320,000 distinct CDR3 sequences, 9.5% found once. This clonotype was observed a few times. What it binds is unknown. This clonotype was sampled from a human donor in good health (CMV status not recorded). Some clones in this sample may be carry-over from other donors' samples. What was sequenced was PBMCs.

The CDR3 DNA sequence: TGCAGTGCCCCGAACGCGGCGACTAGCGGGAGGGCAGGCTACGAGCAGTACTTC. It codes for CSAPNAATSGRAGYEQYF. The V and J genes are TRBV20-1 and TRBJ2-7; 14 positions agree with TRBD2. The V segment lost 6 bases and the J segment 3 bases; nucleotides outside the gene matches: 16. From germline, CDR1 is DFQATT and CDR2 SNEGSKA (reference sequence). This CDR3 has 18 amino acids.